This is a list of T cell receptor beta chains from one sample in a study of shared clonotypes between healthy human individuals. Profiled with immunoSEQ multiplex PCR; TCRdb holds only in-frame clones, not every one. The sample contains about 2 million clones, over 85% of which appear only once. The sequencing input was naive CD4+ T cells sorted from blood. The source of these receptors is a man between 18 and 35 years old in good health. CDR3s include the opening cysteine and the closing phenylalanine or tryptophan. The order of the fields is clone size, V gene, J gene, D gene, CDR3 protein. D genes are given only for firm matches. The size entry is marked missing in some rows and otherwise reads once, few, many or a size class.

>NA|TRBV9|TRBJ1-3|NA
CASSATGSGNTIYF
>NA|TRBV7-2|TRBJ2-7|TRBD1
CASSMGQVWGEQYF
>NA|TRBV5-1|TRBJ2-7|TRBD1
CASSQSGTGGLEQYF
>once|TRBV7-2|TRBJ2-5|TRBD1
CASRQAGGKETQYF
>NA|TRBV7-9|TRBJ2-5|NA
CASSSHGLQETQYF
>NA|TRBV19|TRBJ1-4|NA
CASSIGAQGKLFF
>NA|TRBV6-5|TRBJ1-6|NA
CASSPGFSYNSPLHF
>NA|TRBV18|TRBJ2-2|NA
CASSVTGNTGELFF
>NA|TRBV30|TRBJ2-5|NA
CAWSVRPGVGETQYF
>NA|TRBV27|TRBJ2-1|TRBD2
CASSLFSSGGNGLSQFF
>NA|TRBV2|TRBJ2-2|TRBD2
CAILSGNPSNTGELFF
>once|TRBV5-1|TRBJ2-2|NA
CASSLVGVPNTGELFF
>NA|TRBV29-1|TRBJ2-4|TRBD1
CSVEDPGGRDIQYF
>NA|TRBV4-3|TRBJ2-7|NA
CASSQLDSSYEQYF
>NA|TRBV7-9|TRBJ2-1|NA
CASSLKSWSGEHNEQFF
>NA|TRBV18|TRBJ2-5|NA
CASSPPVQMETQYF
>NA|TRBV21-1|TRBJ2-7|NA
CASSKDTRDDEQYF
>NA|TRBV28|TRBJ1-5|TRBD1
CASNDRGPYQPQHF
>NA|TRBV27|TRBJ1-1|TRBD1
CASSLSRQGGWTEAFF
>NA|TRBV6-1|TRBJ2-3|NA
CASNGGPHTDTQYF
>NA|TRBV5-1|TRBJ1-2|TRBD1
CASSLEGQGQGYTF
>NA|TRBV18|TRBJ1-2|TRBD1
CASSPGQGWYGYTF
>NA|TRBV28|TRBJ1-1|TRBD1
CASSLFGTGSRAFF
>NA|TRBV30|TRBJ2-2|NA
CAWREGTGELFF
>NA|TRBV5-1|TRBJ2-7|TRBD1
CASSLADRVGEQYF
>NA|TRBV7-7|TRBJ2-3|TRBD2
CASSPRGLATDTQYF
>NA|TRBV28|TRBJ2-7|NA
CASSLRDYYEQYF
>NA|TRBV7-8|TRBJ1-3|NA
CASSLNTGSSGNTIYF
>NA|TRBV30|TRBJ2-3|TRBD2
CAWSVGGSGSLGTDTQYF
>NA|TRBV4-1|TRBJ2-1|TRBD1
CASSQIGTGGVNEQFF
>NA|TRBV6-1|TRBJ2-2|NA
CASSVDGVGTGELFF
>NA|TRBV18|TRBJ2-2|TRBD2
CASSPQRLASSTGELFF
>NA|TRBV11-2|TRBJ1-1|NA
CASSLAAQMNTEAFF
>NA|TRBV10-3|TRBJ2-5|TRBD2
CAISESQRGQETQYF
>NA|TRBV9|TRBJ2-1|NA
CASSVLDRSSYNEQFF
>NA|TRBV19|TRBJ1-2|TRBD1
CASSQRTGTRDYGYTF
>NA|TRBV6-6|TRBJ1-5|NA
CASRVSNQPQHF
>NA|TRBV4-2|TRBJ2-7|TRBD2
CASSQDHRTSAGVINEQYF
>NA|TRBV7-2|TRBJ1-1|TRBD1
CASSLMTGPMNTEAFF
>NA|TRBV4-3|TRBJ1-5|TRBD1
CASSHGTGNQPQHF
>NA|TRBV7-9|TRBJ2-3|NA
CASSPEVHTDTQYF
>NA|TRBV4-1|TRBJ1-6|TRBD1
CASSQDQGQHIYNSPLHF
>NA|TRBV15|TRBJ1-1|NA
CATSTSYGTEAFF
>NA|TRBV2|TRBJ1-1|TRBD1
CASKLDREAFF
>once|TRBV30|TRBJ2-7|TRBD2
CAWSRAGAYEQYF
>NA|TRBV28|TRBJ1-2|NA
CAGDSGGKAGYTF
>NA|TRBV7-9|TRBJ2-5|NA
CASSLGALETQYF
>NA|TRBV7-2|TRBJ2-2|NA
CASSLSPRGTGELFF
>NA|TRBV2|TRBJ2-7|TRBD2
CASSGGGMPYEQYF
>NA|TRBV6-6|TRBJ1-2|NA
CASSPRGGDYGYTF